This note documents a single T cell receptor beta chain sequence. CDR1 and CDR2 (germline): LGHNA, YSLEER. The CDR3 runs to 15 residues. V was shortened by 0 bases and J by 5 bases, with 8 bases between the two germline ends. This sample stems from a study of T cell responses to AZD1222 COVID-19 vaccine. Clones were read by immunoSEQ multiplex PCR, and TCRdb kept only the in-frame ones, dropping some. The table shows over 150,000 clones, with around nine tenths occurring only once. The source is an adult in good health. The sequences come from peripheral blood, collected on day 0 of AZD1222 vaccination. The genes are TRBV4-3 and TRBJ1-6, with D unclear. The CDR3 loop is CASSQDRANNSPLHF. CDR3 DNA sequence: TGCGCCAGCAGCCAAGACCGGGCCAATAATTCACCCCTCCACTTT.